This is a list of T cell receptor beta chains from one sample in a study of control samples from healthy donors and cancer patients. Sequenced by immunoSEQ multiplex PCR; TCRdb stores in-frame clones only, minus some. The sample carries fewer than 200,000 clones, around 90% recorded once. The sequencing sample was made of blood. Every receptor here comes from a man aged 25-45 years in good health. Both conserved end residues are part of each CDR3. D genes are given only for firm matches. Clone size is given for some rows only: seen once, a few or many times, or a class if the clone is expanded.

v_call	clone_size	d_call	j_call	cdr3_nt	cdr3_aa
TRBV6-1	-	-	TRBJ1-2	TGTGCCAGCAGTGAATCGGGAAGTGGCTACACCTTC	CASSESGSGYTF
TRBV2	-	-	TRBJ1-5	TGTGCCAGCAGTGGACATGCGCGGGGTCAGCCCCAGCATTTT	CASSGHARGQPQHF
TRBV5-1	-	-	TRBJ2-5	TGCGCCAGCAGCTCCGGGAGACAGTCGGAGACCCAGTACTTC	CASSSGRQSETQYF
TRBV10-3	-	-	TRBJ1-5	TGTGCCATCAGTGACCAGGGACCGCGGGGCAATCAGCCCCAGCATTTT	CAISDQGPRGNQPQHF
TRBV6-2/TRBV6-3	-	-	TRBJ2-6	TGTGCCAGCAGTTACTCGGGGGCCGGGGCCAACGTCCTGACTTTC	CASSYSGAGANVLTF
TRBV7-8	-	TRBD1	TRBJ1-5	TGTGCCAGCAGCCGACAGGGGGGTCAGCCCCAGCATTTT	CASSRQGGQPQHF
TRBV29-1	-	-	TRBJ1-6	TGCAGCGTTGGAGAGGGGAATTCACCCCTCCACTTT	CSVGEGNSPLHF
TRBV2	-	TRBD2	TRBJ2-2	TGTGCCAGCAATGGACTAGCGGGCTCAACCGGGGAGCTGTTTTTT	CASNGLAGSTGELFF
TRBV19	-	-	TRBJ2-1	TGTGCCAGTAATGAGGGCAACTCCTACAATGAGCAGTTCTTC	CASNEGNSYNEQFF
TRBV19	-	-	TRBJ2-7	TGTGCCAGTAGTATAGATCGCACCTACGAGCAGTACTTC	CASSIDRTYEQYF
TRBV28	-	TRBD1	TRBJ1-5	TGTGCCAGCAGTCCCCTGGGACAGGGTGGAAACAATCAGCCCCAGCATTTT	CASSPLGQGGNNQPQHF
TRBV4-1	-	TRBD2	TRBJ2-3	TGCGCCAGCAGCCACGTCTTTAGCGGGAGGGCAGATACGCAGTATTTT	CASSHVFSGRADTQYF
TRBV29-1	once	-	TRBJ1-1	TGCAGCGCCAACCGAGGGGACACTGAAGCTTTCTTT	CSANRGDTEAFF
TRBV7-3	few	-	TRBJ2-1	TGTGCCAGCAGCTTGGCAGGCTCCTACAATGAGCAGTTCTTC	CASSLAGSYNEQFF
TRBV3-1/TRBV3-2	-	TRBD2	TRBJ2-2	TGTGCCAGCAGCCCTACTAGCGGGGGGGCCGGGGAGCTGTTTTTT	CASSPTSGGAGELFF
TRBV28	-	-	TRBJ1-1	TGTGCCAGCAGTCCCCTGACACCGAACACTGAAGCTTTCTTT	CASSPLTPNTEAFF
TRBV21-1	-	-	TRBJ2-7	TGTGCCAGCAGCAGACGGGACGCCGAGCAGTACTTC	CASSRRDAEQYF
TRBV10-3	many	-	TRBJ2-2	TGTGCCACCTCCACAGGGCCCGGGGAGCTGTTTTTT	CATSTGPGELFF
TRBV5-6	-	-	TRBJ2-3	TGTGCCAGCAGCTTGGAACGATGGCAGTCCACAGATACGCAGTATTTT	CASSLERWQSTDTQYF
TRBV9	-	TRBD2	TRBJ2-3	TGTGCCAGCAGCGTAGAGGCTAGCGGGAGCACAGATACGCAGTATTTT	CASSVEASGSTDTQYF
TRBV2	-	-	TRBJ1-2	TGTGCCAGCATCCTTTCCTTGGGAATCGGTACGGGCTACACCTTC	CASILSLGIGTGYTF
TRBV18	-	-	TRBJ1-4	TGTGCCAGCTCACCACCGGGCCCATGGAATGAAAAACTGTTTTTT	CASSPPGPWNEKLFF
TRBV5-1	-	-	TRBJ2-7	TGCGCCAGCAGCTTGGTAGGAAACGAGCAGTACTTC	CASSLVGNEQYF
TRBV9	-	-	TRBJ2-7	TGTGCCAGCAGCCAAAGGACGGAACCTACCTACGAGCAGTACTTC	CASSQRTEPTYEQYF
TRBV6-4	few	-	TRBJ2-5	TGTGCCAGCAGGTGGTTCGGGAAAGTCGCAGAGACCCAGTACTTC	CASRWFGKVAETQYF
TRBV25-1	-	-	TRBJ1-2	TGTGCCAGCAGTGAAAAAAGGCAACGAGAGTACGGCTACACCTTC	CASSEKRQREYGYTF
TRBV6-5	-	-	TRBJ2-5	TGTGCCAGCAGTCGGGGACTTCCCCCGGAGACCCAGTACTTC	CASSRGLPPETQYF
TRBV6-2/TRBV6-3	-	TRBD2	TRBJ2-7	TGTGCCAGCAGTTATCCTGGACTAGCGGCCTACGAGCAGTACTTC	CASSYPGLAAYEQYF
TRBV5-1	once	TRBD2	TRBJ2-1	TGCGCCAGCAGCTTTTATAGATTAGCGGGAGGGCACAATGAGCAGTTCTTC	CASSFYRLAGGHNEQFF
TRBV28	few	-	TRBJ1-2	TGTGCCAGCAGTGGACAGATCTATGGCTACACCTTC	CASSGQIYGYTF
TRBV9	-	-	TRBJ1-5	TGTGCCAGCAGTTCTGACCCTACCGTCGGGTCCCAGCATTTT	CASSSDPTVGSQHF
TRBV28	-	-	TRBJ2-7	TGTGCCAGCAGTCCAAACGGACCATTAACGAGCGAGCAGTACTTC	CASSPNGPLTSEQYF
TRBV18	-	-	TRBJ1-1	TGTGCCAGCTCGACCAAACAGGGAAACACTGAAGCTTTCTTT	CASSTKQGNTEAFF
TRBV6-5	-	-	TRBJ1-4	TGTGCCAGCGGACGTGATAGGGAACTGTTTTTT	CASGRDRELFF
TRBV7-2	-	-	TRBJ1-6	TGTGCCAGCAGCTTAGTTAGGGGGAGCTCCTATAATTCACCCCTCCACTTT	CASSLVRGSSYNSPLHF
TRBV15	-	-	TRBJ1-5	TGTGCCACCAGCAGGCAAAATCAGCCCCAGCATTTT	CATSRQNQPQHF
TRBV7-8	few	-	TRBJ1-4	TGTGCCAGCAGCTTAGAAGTAAGGGCAGAGTATAATGAAAAACTGTTTTTT	CASSLEVRAEYNEKLFF
TRBV10-2	-	-	TRBJ1-1	TGCGCCAGCAGTGCCCAGGGATTGAACACTGAAGCTTTCTTT	CASSAQGLNTEAFF
TRBV5-1	-	-	TRBJ1-2	TGCGCCAGCAGTCGCGGCGGGGGTGGTAATGGCTACACCTTC	CASSRGGGGNGYTF
TRBV29-1	-	-	TRBJ1-1	TGCAGCGTTGAAGAATCCGGGGGCACTGAAGCTTTCTTT	CSVEESGGTEAFF
TRBV6-6	-	-	TRBJ1-3	TGTGCCAGCAGTTACGTCTCTGGAAACACCATATATTTT	CASSYVSGNTIYF
TRBV5-4	-	-	TRBJ1-1	TGTGCCAGCACCTTGGGGACTTTGGGGACTGAAGCTTTCTTT	CASTLGTLGTEAFF
TRBV29-1	-	-	TRBJ2-5	TGCAGCGTTGTTTACAGAAATCTCCAAGAGACCCAGTACTTC	CSVVYRNLQETQYF
TRBV4-2	-	TRBD2	TRBJ2-3	TGTGCCAGCAGTTCCCGTCTCGGCGGGAGGGGCGGTACAGATACGCAGTATTTT	CASSSRLGGRGGTDTQYF
TRBV7-9	-	-	TRBJ2-5	TGTGCCAGCAGCTATTGGGTGTCGAGTCACGGGACCCAGTACTTC	CASSYWVSSHGTQYF
TRBV9	-	-	TRBJ2-2	TGTGCCAGCAGCGAACATCCTCAGGGGAATGACGGGGAGCTGTTTTTT	CASSEHPQGNDGELFF
TRBV28	-	TRBD1	TRBJ1-1	TGTGCCAGCACCCCAGCCGGACAGGGGTGGGGCACTGAAGCTTTCTTT	CASTPAGQGWGTEAFF
TRBV14	-	-	TRBJ2-3	TGTGCCAGCAGCCCTCACATTATTGGCGCAGATACGCAGTATTTT	CASSPHIIGADTQYF
TRBV11-3	-	-	TRBJ1-1	TGTGCCAGCAGCTTTCCTTCGGCCGGCAAACCAGCTTTCTTT	CASSFPSAGKPAFF
TRBV7-8	-	TRBD2	TRBJ2-3	TGTGCCAGCAGCTGGACTAGCGGGCTGTTAGATACGCAGTATTTT	CASSWTSGLLDTQYF
TRBV7-8	once	-	TRBJ2-4	TGTGCCAGCAGCTTCCAGGCGACCAAAAACATTCAGTACTTC	CASSFQATKNIQYF
TRBV7-8	-	-	TRBJ2-5	TGTGCCAGCAGCAAAGGGGAGACCCAGTACTTC	CASSKGETQYF
TRBV15	-	TRBD1	TRBJ1-5	TGTGCCACCAGCAGAGACAGGGGGGGATATAGCAATCAGCCCCAGCATTTT	CATSRDRGGYSNQPQHF
TRBV30	-	TRBD1	TRBJ2-1	TGTGCCTGGAGTGTGATGGGACAGGGCCACCACAATGAGCAGTTCTTC	CAWSVMGQGHHNEQFF
TRBV7-2	-	-	TRBJ2-7	TGTGCCAGCAGCCCCCACTCAAACTACTACGAGCAGTACTTC	CASSPHSNYYEQYF
TRBV7-6	-	-	TRBJ2-5	TGTGCCAGCAGCTTCCGATACGACACCCAGTACTTC	CASSFRYDTQYF
TRBV10-2	-	-	TRBJ2-3	TGCGCCAGCCGGAGTCCGCGAGATACGCAGTATTTT	CASRSPRDTQYF
TRBV2	-	TRBD1	TRBJ1-1	TGTGCCAGCCACCTTACTCCAGCCGGGACAGGTTGGAGGGGGAACACTGAAGCTTTCTTT	CASHLTPAGTGWRGNTEAFF
TRBV10-3	-	-	TRBJ1-1	TGTGCCATCAGTGCGGGTCAGCGGCAGGGGACTGAAGCTTTCTTT	CAISAGQRQGTEAFF
TRBV18	-	-	TRBJ1-3	TGTGCCAGCTCACCAGCGGGGGCGACTGGAAACACCATATATTTT	CASSPAGATGNTIYF